This T cell receptor beta chain was obtained from a study of blood T cell repertoires in COVID-19. Across the whole study: The samples span acute and convalescent COVID-19 from the United States, Italy and Spain.

Germline CDR1 reads MNHEY; CDR2 reads SVGAGI. This CDR3 is 14 amino acids long. J gave up 6 bases and V 6 bases, and 9 bases lay outside the gene matches. Profiled with immunoSEQ multiplex PCR; TCRdb holds only in-frame clones, not every one. This table has around 72,000 clones, about 80% appearing once. Specimen: peripheral blood. This sequence was found in a human donor in a cohort sampled during active COVID-19. V gene TRBV6-5 combines with J gene TRBJ2-7; 9 nucleotides match TRBD1. The CDR3 nucleotides read TGTGCCAGCAGCGCCGGGACAGGGAGTTTCGAGCAGTACTTC. Translating gives CASSAGTGSFEQYF.